One T cell receptor (beta chain) is described in this entry. The target antigen is unknown. This sample is drawn from a study of T cells in Graves' hyperthyroidism and ophthalmopathy. Study details: Before treatment of any kind, peripheral blood was taken at initial diagnosis. Study-level points and caveats: Ophthalmopathy got predicted by the model a median approximately 6.3 months before its onset.

Germline loops: CDR1 MNHNS, CDR2 SASEGT. Deletions cut 3 bases from V and 5 bases from J, with 11 bases between. The CDR3 is 13 amino acids. Amplification of TCR beta CDR3 regions used RNA as the template. First-round RT-PCR of the TCR CDR3 relied on the HTBI primer set. In TCRdb, the multiplex PCR reads were re-called with MiXCR into one record per CDR3 protein. The repertoire holds about 500,000 distinct CDR3 sequences, with 15% to 20% as singletons. For ophthalmopathy patients, the Clinical Activity Score was at least 3 and the NOSPECS grade at least 4; duration was under 3 months. Exclusion of patients followed from uncontrolled infection, other autoimmune disease, pregnancy or lactation.

This TCR was recovered from a woman aged 25 to 39 with Graves' ophthalmopathy. Sequencing input: blood. The chain is built from TRBV6-1 and TRBJ2-7; D perhaps matches TRBD1 (6 bases). CDR3 in DNA: TGTGCCAGCAGTGAGCCTTCAGGGGACGAGCAGTACTTC. Translation gives CASSEPSGDEQYF.